The present entry profiles one T cell receptor beta chain with its context. Its antigen target is currently unknown. Base qualities were left out, and no much larger clone turns up one base away. The data originate from a study of CD8 T cells in Susac syndrome (dated by TCRdb to between 2017 and 2020). Looking at the study overall: Whether CD8+ T cell activation and differentiation in Susac syndrome was antigen driven was tested using repertoire sequencing. The study compared CD8+ T cell repertoire clonality among 12 healthy donors, roughly 14 Susac syndrome patients and about 16 multiple sclerosis patients.

Including the terminal cysteine and phenylalanine, the CDR3 comprises 14 residues. The kept DNA is CDR3 alone, 42 bases in frame from the first base. CDR1 and CDR2, looked up from the germline V gene (reference sequence), are DFQATT and SNEGSKA. V is pared back by 4 bases and J by 9 bases, with 16 bases lying between the germline termini. Paper-wide results and their limitations: The study acknowledged that relatively few individuals were included in the TCR sequencing and HLA analysis.

RNA was extracted with the RNeasy kit and about 0.5 to 1 ug was reverse transcribed using random hexamers. The immunoSEQ multiplex PCR assay, which covers 54 Vbeta and 13 Jbeta segments, was used to amplify TCR beta CDR3 regions. PCR amplification bias was corrected by using a synthetic template baseline for primer optimization and computational correction. The original methods were these. Reads were assigned to V, D and J genes according to IMGT and analyzed in immunoSEQ Analyzer, with only productive sequences retained. Clonality was calculated as one minus the Shannon entropy normalized by log2 of the number of productive unique sequences. For each patient and control, public and private clones were evaluated within the 100 most prevalent clones. Clones were defined as Susac-specific when absent from the healthy and MS cohorts, from 1,000 to 1,100 published viral clones and from other ImmuneACCESS disease sequences. TCRdb trimmed public reads at Q25 via fastp, called clones via MiXCR and kept in-frame beta chains. Under each unique CDR3 protein, matching rows form one entry showing the most common genes and DNA. TCRdb, not the original authors, processed these V and J calls. The sample table contains about 430,000 distinct CDR3 sequences; only one count was recorded for more than 80% of them. Roughly 0.1% of the sample belongs to the ten largest clones.

High-throughput TCR beta sequencing profiled peripheral blood CD8+ and CD4+ T cells from healthy donors, Susac syndrome patients and multiple sclerosis patients. Treatment-naive patients with stable or active relapsing-remitting disease fulfilling revised McDonald criteria were used as multiple sclerosis controls. Bulk CD8+ and CD4+ T cells were purified by magnetic negative isolation, whereas CD8+ TEMRA cells were enriched by FACS. Blood was drawn into EDTA tubes, processed within 24 hours, and PBMCs were isolated by density gradient centrifugation. PBMCs intended for TCR sequencing were frozen in liquid nitrogen and were later thawed in a 37 degrees C water bath. The sorted or isolated CD4+, CD8+ and CD8+ TEMRA cells had a purity of 90% or higher.

The sample taken for sequencing was CD8+ T cells from PBMCs. Here the chain combines TRBV20-1 and TRBJ1-6; a confident D gene designation cannot be given. This TCR derives from a human donor with multiple sclerosis. In nucleotide form, the sequence is TGCAGTGCTACGGTCCGGGCCCACGGTTCACCCCTCCACTTT. This is translated as CSATVRAHGSPLHF.